This T cell receptor beta chain was found in a study of T cell responses to AZD1222 COVID-19 vaccine. On the study more broadly: Investigators merged groups given second doses at roughly 4 or roughly 12 weeks.

Overall study findings and caveats: Sampled repertoires all dated from after the peak T cell response. At baseline, just 5 or 6 AZD1222 recipients tested seropositive. Researchers report vaccine-associated CD4 TCRs spanning spike, with dominance at 160-218 and 743-854.

V dropped 2 bases and J dropped 11; count of bases not matched to a gene: 5. Germline V gene sequence: CDR1 MNHEY, CDR2 SVGAGI. CDR3 size: 13 residues. On this clone itself: Its target is not known.

TCRdb keeps only in-frame clones here, not all; method: immunoSEQ multiplex PCR. The table lists 75,000 to 85,000 clones, roughly nine tenths of them singletons. The input for sequencing was peripheral blood, taken on day 0 of AZD1222 vaccination. The receptor's source is an adult in good health. The V gene is TRBV6-5, the J gene TRBJ1-1; the match to TRBD1 covers 10 bases. The CDR3 bases are TGTGCCAGCAGTTACCAGGGACAGGGGTATGCTTTCTTT. This encodes CASSYQGQGYAFF.